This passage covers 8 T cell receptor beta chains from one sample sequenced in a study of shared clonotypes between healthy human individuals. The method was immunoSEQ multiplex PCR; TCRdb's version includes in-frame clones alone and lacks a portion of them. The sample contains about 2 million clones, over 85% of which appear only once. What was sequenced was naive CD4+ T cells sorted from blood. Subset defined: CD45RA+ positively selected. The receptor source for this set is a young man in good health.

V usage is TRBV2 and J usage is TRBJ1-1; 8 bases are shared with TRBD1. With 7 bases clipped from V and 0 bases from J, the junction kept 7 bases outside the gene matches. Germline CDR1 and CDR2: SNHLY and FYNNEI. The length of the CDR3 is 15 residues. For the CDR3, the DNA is TGTGCCAGCAACGAACAGGGACAGGTGAACACTGAAGCTTTCTTT. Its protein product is CASNEQGQVNTEAFF.

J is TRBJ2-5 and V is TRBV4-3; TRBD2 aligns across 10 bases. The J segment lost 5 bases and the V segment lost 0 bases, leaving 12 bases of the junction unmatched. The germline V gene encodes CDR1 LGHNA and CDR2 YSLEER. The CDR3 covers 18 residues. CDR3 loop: CASSQDSVLAGELETQYF. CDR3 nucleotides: TGCGCCAGCAGCCAAGATTCTGTCCTAGCGGGAGAGTTGGAGACCCAGTACTTC.

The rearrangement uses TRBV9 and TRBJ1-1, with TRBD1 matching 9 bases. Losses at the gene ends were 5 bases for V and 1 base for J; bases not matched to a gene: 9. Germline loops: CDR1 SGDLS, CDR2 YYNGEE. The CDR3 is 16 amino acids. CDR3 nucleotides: TGTGCCAGCAGTCCCGGGGACAGGGAGGCGAACACTGAAGCTTTCTTT. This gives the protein CASSPGDREANTEAFF. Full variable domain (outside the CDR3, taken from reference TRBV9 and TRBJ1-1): DSGVTQTPKHLITATGQRVTLRCSPRSGDLSVYWYQQSLDQGLQFLIQYYNGEERAKGNILERFSAQQFPDLHSELNLSSLELGDSALYFCASSPGDREANTEAFFGQGTRLTVV.

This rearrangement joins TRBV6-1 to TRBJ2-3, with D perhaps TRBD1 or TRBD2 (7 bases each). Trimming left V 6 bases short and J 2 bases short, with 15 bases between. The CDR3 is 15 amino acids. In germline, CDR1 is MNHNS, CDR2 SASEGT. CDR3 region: CASRSGGGFTDTQYF. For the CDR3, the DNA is TGTGCCAGCAGGTCAGGGGGGGGGTTCACAGATACGCAGTATTTT.

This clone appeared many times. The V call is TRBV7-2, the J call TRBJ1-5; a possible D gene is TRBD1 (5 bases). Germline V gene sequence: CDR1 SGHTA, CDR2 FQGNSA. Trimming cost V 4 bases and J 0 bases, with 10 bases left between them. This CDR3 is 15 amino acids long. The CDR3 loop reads CASSYGADSNQPQHF. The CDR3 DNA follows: TGTGCCAGCAGCTACGGGGCCGATAGCAATCAGCCCCAGCATTTT.

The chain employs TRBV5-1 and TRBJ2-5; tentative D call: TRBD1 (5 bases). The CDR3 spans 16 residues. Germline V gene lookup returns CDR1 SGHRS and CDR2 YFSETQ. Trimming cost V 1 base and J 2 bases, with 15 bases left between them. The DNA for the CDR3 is TGCGCCAGCAGCTTGATTGGTATAGGGGTTCAAGAGACCCAGTACTTC. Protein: CASSLIGIGVQETQYF.

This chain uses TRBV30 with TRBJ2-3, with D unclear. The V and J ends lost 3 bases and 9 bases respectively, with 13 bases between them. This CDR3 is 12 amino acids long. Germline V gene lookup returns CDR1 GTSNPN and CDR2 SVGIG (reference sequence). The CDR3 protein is CAWSPLPGTQYF. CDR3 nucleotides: TGTGCCTGGAGCCCTTTGCCTGGCACGCAGTATTTT. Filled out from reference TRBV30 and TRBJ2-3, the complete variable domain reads SQTIHQWPATLVQPVGSPLSLECTVEGTSNPNLYWYRQAAGRGLQLLFYSVGIGQISSEVPQNLSASRPQDRQFILSSKKLLLSDSGFYLCAWSPLPGTQYFGPGTRLTVL.

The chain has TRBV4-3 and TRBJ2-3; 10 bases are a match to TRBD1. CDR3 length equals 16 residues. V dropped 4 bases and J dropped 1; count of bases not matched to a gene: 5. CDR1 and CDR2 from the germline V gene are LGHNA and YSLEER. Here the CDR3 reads CASSLGGTGGTDTQYF. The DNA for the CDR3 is TGCGCCAGCAGCCTGGGGGGGACAGGGGGCACAGATACGCAGTATTTT.